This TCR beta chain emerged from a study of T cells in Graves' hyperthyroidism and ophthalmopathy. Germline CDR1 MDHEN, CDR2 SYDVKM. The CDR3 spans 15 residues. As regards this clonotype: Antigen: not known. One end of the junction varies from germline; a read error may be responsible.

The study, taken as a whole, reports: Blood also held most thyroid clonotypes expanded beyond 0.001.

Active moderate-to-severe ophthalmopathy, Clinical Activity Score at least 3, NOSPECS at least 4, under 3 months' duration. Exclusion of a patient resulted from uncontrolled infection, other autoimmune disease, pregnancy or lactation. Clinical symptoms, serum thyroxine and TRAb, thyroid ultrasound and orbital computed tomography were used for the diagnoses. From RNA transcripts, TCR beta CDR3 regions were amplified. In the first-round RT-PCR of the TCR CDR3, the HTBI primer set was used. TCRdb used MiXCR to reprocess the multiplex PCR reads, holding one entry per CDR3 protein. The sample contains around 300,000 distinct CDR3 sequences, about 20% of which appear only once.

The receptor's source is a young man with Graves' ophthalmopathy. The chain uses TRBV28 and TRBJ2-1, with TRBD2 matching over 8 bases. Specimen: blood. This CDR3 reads CASSLFGGEADEQFF. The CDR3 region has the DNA TGTGCCAGCAGCTTATTCGGGGGGGAGGCCGATGAGCAGTTCTTC.